The clone carrying this T cell receptor beta chain was seen once. These data belong to a study of T cell changes during pregnancy in multiple sclerosis. Germline-derived CDR1 and CDR2 are MNHEY and SVGAGI. This CDR3 has 16 residues. V lost 0 bases, J lost 0 bases, and 12 bases lay in between. Only in-frame clones appear in the TCRdb table, and some are missing; sequencing was by immunoSEQ multiplex PCR. This sample carries 40,000 to 50,000 clones, 90% to 95% of them seen once, and the ten largest clones take roughly 8.1%. The chain couples TRBV6-5 to TRBJ2-7, with D perhaps TRBD1 (6 bases). The starting material was CD8+ T cells from peripheral blood mononuclear cells, obtained in the third trimester of pregnancy. This TCR derives from a female donor with multiple sclerosis, enrolled in a pregnancy study. The CDR3 DNA reads TGTGCCAGCAGTTACTCGAAGGGACACCCCTCCTACGAGCAGTACTTC. This sequence encodes CASSYSKGHPSYEQYF.